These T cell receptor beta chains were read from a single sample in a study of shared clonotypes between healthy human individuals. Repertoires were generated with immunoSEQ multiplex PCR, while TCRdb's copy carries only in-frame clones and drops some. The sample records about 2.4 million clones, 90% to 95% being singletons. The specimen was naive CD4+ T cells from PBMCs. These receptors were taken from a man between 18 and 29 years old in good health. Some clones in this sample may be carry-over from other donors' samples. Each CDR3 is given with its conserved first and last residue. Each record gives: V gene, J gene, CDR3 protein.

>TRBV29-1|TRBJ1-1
CSASGILNTEAFF
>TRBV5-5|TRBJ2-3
CASSLGLAGGTDTQYF
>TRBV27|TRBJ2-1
CASSLNLKPPNEQFF
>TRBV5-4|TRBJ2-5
CASSLDGTGSQETQYF
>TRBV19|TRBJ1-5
CASRGRGQVGNQPQHF
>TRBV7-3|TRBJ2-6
CASSLTSGANVLTF
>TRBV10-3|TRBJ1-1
CAIAGTGGIETEAFF
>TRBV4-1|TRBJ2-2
CASSQPGLKGLADGLYTGELFF
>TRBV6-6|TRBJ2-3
CASRPTGLADTQYF
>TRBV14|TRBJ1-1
CASSFRTANTEAFF
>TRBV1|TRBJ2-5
CTSSQTGPGLAYQETQYF
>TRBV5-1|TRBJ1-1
CASSAAARSNTEAFF
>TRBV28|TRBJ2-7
CASGLYSGTGGPYEQYF
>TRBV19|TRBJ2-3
CASSIGGQSTDTQYF
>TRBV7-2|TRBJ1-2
CASRTGTDYGYTF
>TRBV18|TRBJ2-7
CASSPPGWEKTYEQYF
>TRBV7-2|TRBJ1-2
CASSLQWEGNYGYTF
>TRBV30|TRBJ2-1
CAWIALAGKNEQFF
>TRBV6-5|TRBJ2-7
CASSWDRVGSYEQYF
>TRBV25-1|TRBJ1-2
CASSGQLNGYTF
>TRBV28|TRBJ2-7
CASSSPGSGYEQYF
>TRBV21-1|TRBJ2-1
CASSKVGSGRHDNEQFF
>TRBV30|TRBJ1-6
CAWSDSRGGRNSPLHF
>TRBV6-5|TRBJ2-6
CASSYTGASGANVLTF
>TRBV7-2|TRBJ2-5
CASSLVPSGQETQYF
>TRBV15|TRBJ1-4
CATSERLATNEKLFF
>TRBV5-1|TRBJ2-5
CASRLTSGGQTQYF
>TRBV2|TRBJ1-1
CASKSGEAVTEAFF
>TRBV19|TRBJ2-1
CASSIAGSSYNEQFF
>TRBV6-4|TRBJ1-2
CASSDSGRLGYTF
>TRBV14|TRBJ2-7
CASSRNYEQYF
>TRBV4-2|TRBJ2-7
CASSQRTGAYEQYF
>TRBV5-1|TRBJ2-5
CASSFATGKAETQYF
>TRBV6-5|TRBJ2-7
CASSYGARTTYEQYF
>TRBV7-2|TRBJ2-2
CASSLVVRAEGTGELFF
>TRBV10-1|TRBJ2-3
CASSENRGSGTGTDTQYF
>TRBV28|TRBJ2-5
CASSLFSGGWETQYF
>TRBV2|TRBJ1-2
CASGRGQGLGYGYTF
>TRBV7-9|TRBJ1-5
CASSAYPGQPQHF
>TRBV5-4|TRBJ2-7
CASSPGTVRDSYEQYF
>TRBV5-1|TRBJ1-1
CASSSRQGWTEAFF
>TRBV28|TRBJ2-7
CASSLDRVLRYEQYF
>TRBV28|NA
CASTTSGAGDYEQYF
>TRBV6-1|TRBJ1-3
CASSEGGGGNTIYF
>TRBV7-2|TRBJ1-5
CASATTTFSNQPQHF
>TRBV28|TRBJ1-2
CASIAGSDYGYTF
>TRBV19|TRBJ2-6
CATLSAGAGANVLTF
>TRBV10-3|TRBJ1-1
CAISERAASMNTEAFF
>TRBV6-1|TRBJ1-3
CASSVRGAGNTIYF
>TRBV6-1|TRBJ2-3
CASSGRGPLYSDTQYF
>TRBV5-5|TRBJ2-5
CASSLRGLAVPQETQYF
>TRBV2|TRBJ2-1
CASRIAGWYNEQFF
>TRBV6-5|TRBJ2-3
CASSNTQYF
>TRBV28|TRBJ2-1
CASSSRLAGAYNEQFF
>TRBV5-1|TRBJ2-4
CASSLGEKNIQYF
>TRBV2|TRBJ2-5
CASSESRGRQETQYF
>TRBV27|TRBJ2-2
CASSPSTSGRPTGELFF